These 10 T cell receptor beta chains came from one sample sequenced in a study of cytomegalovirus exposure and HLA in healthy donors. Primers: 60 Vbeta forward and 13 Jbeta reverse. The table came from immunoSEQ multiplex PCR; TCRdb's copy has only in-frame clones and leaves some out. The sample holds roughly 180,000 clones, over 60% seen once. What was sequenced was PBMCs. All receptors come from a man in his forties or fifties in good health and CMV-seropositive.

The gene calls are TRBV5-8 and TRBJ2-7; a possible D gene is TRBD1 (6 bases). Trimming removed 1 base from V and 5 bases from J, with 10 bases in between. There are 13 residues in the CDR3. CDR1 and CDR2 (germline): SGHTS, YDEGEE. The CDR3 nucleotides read TGTGCCAGCAGCTTGCAATACAGGGACGAGCAGTACGTC. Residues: CASSLQYRDEQYV.

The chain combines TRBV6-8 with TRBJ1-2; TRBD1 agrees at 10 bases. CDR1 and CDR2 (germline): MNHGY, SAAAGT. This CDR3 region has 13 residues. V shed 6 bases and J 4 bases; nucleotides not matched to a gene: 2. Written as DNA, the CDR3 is TGTGCCAGCAGATGGGACAGGGGCTATGGCTACACCTTC. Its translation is CASRWDRGYGYTF.

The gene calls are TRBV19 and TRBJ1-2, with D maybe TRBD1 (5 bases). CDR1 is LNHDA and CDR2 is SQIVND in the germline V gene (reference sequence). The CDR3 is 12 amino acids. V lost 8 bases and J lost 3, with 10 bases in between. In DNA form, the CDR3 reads TGTGCCAGTGTCAAGGGGCACTATGGCTACACCTTC. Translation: CASVKGHYGYTF.

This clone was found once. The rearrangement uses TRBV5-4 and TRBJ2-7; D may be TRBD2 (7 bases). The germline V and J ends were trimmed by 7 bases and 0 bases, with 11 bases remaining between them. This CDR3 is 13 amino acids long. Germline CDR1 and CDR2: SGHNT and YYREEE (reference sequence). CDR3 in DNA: TGTGCCAGCCGTAGGGGGGGCTCCTACGAGCAGTACGTC. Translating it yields CASRRGGSYEQYV.

The CDR3 loop is CASTVLTGGTYQPQHF. The CDR3 DNA is TGTGCCAGTACCGTACTGACAGGGGGGACTTACCAGCCCCAGCATTTT. This sequence joins TRBV19 and TRBJ1-5; 9 nucleotides agree with TRBD1. The CDR3 is 16 amino acids. The germline gives CDR1 LNHDA, CDR2 SQIVND (reference sequence). V dropped 7 bases and J dropped 7; count of bases not matched to a gene: 14.

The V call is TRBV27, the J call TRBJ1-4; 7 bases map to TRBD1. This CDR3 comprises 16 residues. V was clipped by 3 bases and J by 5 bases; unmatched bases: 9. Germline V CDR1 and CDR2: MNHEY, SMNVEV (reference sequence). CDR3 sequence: CASSFTGDTRNEKLFF. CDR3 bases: TGTGCCAGCAGTTTCACAGGGGACACCCGAAATGAAAAACTGTTTTTT.

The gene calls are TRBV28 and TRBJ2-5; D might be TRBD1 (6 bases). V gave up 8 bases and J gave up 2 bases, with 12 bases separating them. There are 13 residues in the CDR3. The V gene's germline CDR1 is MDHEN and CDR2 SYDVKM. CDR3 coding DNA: TGTGCCAGCCAGGACAGAAGACAAGAGACCCAGTACTTC. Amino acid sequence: CASQDRRQETQYF. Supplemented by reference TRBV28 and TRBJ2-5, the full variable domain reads DVKVTQSSRYLVKRTGEKVFLECVQDMDHENMFWYRQDPGLGLRLIYFSYDVKMKEKGDIPEGYSVSREKKERFSLILESASTNQTSMYLCASQDRRQETQYFGPGTRLLVL.

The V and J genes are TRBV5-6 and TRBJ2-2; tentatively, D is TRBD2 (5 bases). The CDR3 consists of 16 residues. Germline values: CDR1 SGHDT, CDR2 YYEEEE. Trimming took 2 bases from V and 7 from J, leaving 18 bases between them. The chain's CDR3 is CASSFNRDGVHGELFF. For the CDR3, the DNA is TGTGCCAGCAGCTTTAACAGAGACGGGGTGCACGGGGAGCTGTTTTTT.

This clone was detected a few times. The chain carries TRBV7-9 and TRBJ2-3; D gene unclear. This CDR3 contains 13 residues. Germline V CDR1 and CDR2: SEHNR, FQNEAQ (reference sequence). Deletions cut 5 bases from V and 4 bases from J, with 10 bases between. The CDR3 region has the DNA TGTGCCAGCAGCCCCCGAGGCCCAGATACGCAGTATTTT. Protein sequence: CASSPRGPDTQYF.

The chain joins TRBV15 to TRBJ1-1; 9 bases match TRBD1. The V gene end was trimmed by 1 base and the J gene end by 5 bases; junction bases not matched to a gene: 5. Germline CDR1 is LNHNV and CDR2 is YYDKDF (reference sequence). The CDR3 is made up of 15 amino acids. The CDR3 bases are TGTGCCACCAGCAGAGCCGGGACAGGGATGACTGAAGCTTTCTTT. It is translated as CATSRAGTGMTEAFF.